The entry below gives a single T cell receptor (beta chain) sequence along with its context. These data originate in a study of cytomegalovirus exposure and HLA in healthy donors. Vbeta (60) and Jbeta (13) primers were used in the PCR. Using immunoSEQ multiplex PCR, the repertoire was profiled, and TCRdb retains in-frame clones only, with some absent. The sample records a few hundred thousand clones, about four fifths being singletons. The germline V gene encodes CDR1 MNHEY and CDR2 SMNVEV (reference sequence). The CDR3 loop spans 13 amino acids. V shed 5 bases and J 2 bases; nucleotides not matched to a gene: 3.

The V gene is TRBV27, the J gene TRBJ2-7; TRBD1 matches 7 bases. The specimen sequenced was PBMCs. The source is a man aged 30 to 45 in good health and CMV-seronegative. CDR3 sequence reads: CASSDQGAYEQYF. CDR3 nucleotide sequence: TGTGCCAGCAGTGATCAGGGGGCCTACGAGCAGTACTTC.